A single sample is the source of the 24 T cell receptor beta chains below, sequenced in a study of blood T cell repertoires in COVID-19. Only in-frame clones appear in the TCRdb table, and some are missing; sequencing was by immunoSEQ multiplex PCR. This sample has more than 90,000 clones, with 70% to 90% found just once. What was sequenced was peripheral blood. Receptor source: a human donor in a cohort sampled during active COVID-19.

The chain joins TRBV5-4 to TRBJ2-1, with D possibly being TRBD2 (6 bases). CDR3 length: 16 residues. Trimming stripped 4 bases from V and 7 bases from J, with 21 bases between. Germline V gene lookup returns CDR1 SGHNT and CDR2 YYREEE (reference sequence). The chain's CDR3 is CASSKSGLIRGNEQFF. DNA for the CDR3: TGTGCCAGCAGCAAGAGCGGGCTAATTCGTGGTAATGAGCAGTTCTTC.

The V and J genes are TRBV30 and TRBJ2-7; a weak D match, TRBD2 (5 bases). There are 14 residues in the CDR3. V was pared by 1 base and J by 3 bases, with 13 bases between. CDR1 is GTSNPN and CDR2 is SVGIG in the germline V gene (reference sequence). CDR3 residues: CAWSAGVGYYEQYF. DNA of the CDR3: TGTGCCTGGAGTGCCGGGGTTGGATACTACGAGCAGTACTTC.

Here the CDR3 DNA reads TGTGCCAGCAGCCCGGGACTAGATCAAGAGACCCAGTACTTC. It translates to CASSPGLDQETQYF. The chain uses TRBV6-2 or TRBV6-3 and TRBJ2-5, with TRBD2 matching over 8 bases. Germline V lookup: CDR1 MNHEY, CDR2 SVGEGT. After removal of 6 bases from V and 2 bases from J, the junction contained 5 bases not matched to a gene. This CDR3 is 14 amino acids long.

The rearrangement joins TRBV5-6 to TRBJ1-2, with D maybe TRBD1 (6 bases). V was pared by 1 base and J by 5 bases, with 18 bases between. In germline, CDR1 is SGHDT, CDR2 YYEEEE. The CDR3 consists of 16 residues. The CDR3 DNA sequence: TGTGCCAGCAGCTTGTTCGTGGGGGCGCCCATATATGGCTACACCTTC. Translation gives CASSLFVGAPIYGYTF.

V usage is TRBV7-9 and J usage is TRBJ1-3; a weak D match, TRBD1 (5 bases). Looked up from germline, CDR1 is SEHNR and CDR2 is FQNEAQ (reference sequence). The V and J ends lost 6 bases and 0 bases respectively, with 9 bases between them. CDR3 length: 14 residues. The CDR3 here is CASRGRDSGNTIYF. The CDR3 DNA is TGTGCCAGCAGAGGCAGGGACTCTGGAAACACCATATATTTT.

The chain employs TRBV21-1 and TRBJ2-3; TRBD2, the table's D call, lacks a check against the DNA. TRBV21-1 is a pseudogene locus. The CDR3 spans 16 residues. CDR3 sequence: CASSRRTSGTTDTQYF. The CDR3, as DNA: TGTGCCAGCAGCCGCCGGACTAGCGGGACCACAGATACGCAGTATTTT.

This chain uses TRBV7-2 with TRBJ2-1; a weak D match, TRBD1 (6 bases). Germline V lookup: CDR1 SGHTA, CDR2 FQGNSA. V lost 1 base and J 3 bases, leaving 10 bases between the germline ends. The CDR3 is made up of 15 amino acids. This chain's CDR3 is CASSLVGQNYNEQFF. The CDR3 DNA is TGTGCCAGCAGCTTAGTCGGACAGAACTACAATGAGCAGTTCTTC.

This clone was counted between two and nine times. The chain recombines TRBV19 with TRBJ1-5; TRBD1 might be the D (6 bases). Germline assignment: CDR1 LNHDA and CDR2 SQIVND (reference sequence). Trimming pared 8 bases from V and 5 bases from J, leaving 13 bases between. This CDR3 comprises 13 residues. The CDR3 reads CASGTYRDQPQHF. The CDR3 bases are TGTGCCAGTGGCACATACAGGGATCAGCCCCAGCATTTT.

This clone came up once. The chain combines TRBV19 with TRBJ1-1; a weak D match, TRBD1 (6 bases). V dropped 5 bases and J dropped 1 base, with 11 bases sitting between them. The germline V gene encodes CDR1 LNHDA and CDR2 SQIVND (reference sequence). CDR3 size: 14 residues. CDR3: CASSYQGQNTEAFF. In DNA, the CDR3 is TGTGCCAGTAGTTACCAGGGACAGAACACTGAAGCTTTCTTT.

The CDR3 DNA sequence: TGTGCCAGTAGGATCGGGACTAGCGGTCGCACAGATACGCAGTATTTT. Its translation: CASRIGTSGRTDTQYF. V is TRBV19 and J is TRBJ2-3; 11 positions agree with TRBD2. V lost 6 bases and J lost 1; bases outside the gene matches: 6. Germline values: CDR1 LNHDA, CDR2 SQIVND (reference sequence). CDR3 size: 16 residues.

The rearrangement joins TRBV7-9 to TRBJ2-1; TRBD1 might be the D (6 bases). Germline V gene sequence: CDR1 SEHNR, CDR2 FQNEAQ (reference sequence). The V end lost 4 bases, the J end lost 9 bases, and 13 bases lay between the germline ends. This CDR3 contains 13 residues. CDR3 sequence (DNA): TGTGCCAGCAGCTCCGGGACATCGGGTGAGCAGTTCTTC. Translation: CASSSGTSGEQFF.

Written as DNA, the CDR3 is TGTGCCAGCAGTTATCCCCGGGACGCGGGGGCCACGTCCGGAGAGACCCAGTACTTC. This codes for CASSYPRDAGATSGETQYF. V is TRBV27 and J is TRBJ2-5; maybe TRBD2 (7 bases). In germline, CDR1 is MNHEY, CDR2 SMNVEV (reference sequence). V lost 4 bases to trimming and J lost 4 bases, with 28 bases between them. The CDR3 totals 19 residues.

V and J are TRBV19 and TRBJ2-5; no reliable D call. The germline V gene has CDR1 LNHDA and CDR2 SQIVND (reference sequence). Deletions cut 8 bases from V and 1 base from J, with 17 bases between. This CDR3 contains 15 residues. The DNA of the CDR3 is TGTGCCAGTTCCGGGTCGACCATCCTCCAAGAGACCCAGTACTTC. Protein sequence: CASSGSTILQETQYF.

This clone showed up just once. The chain's CDR3 is CASSKIDRVLYGYTF. The CDR3 DNA is TGTGCCAGCAGTAAAATAGACAGGGTGCTCTATGGCTACACCTTC. The V and J genes are TRBV6-5 and TRBJ1-2; TRBD1 aligns across 7 bases. Germline trimming cut 5 bases from V and 4 bases from J; bases unmatched to any gene: 10. The CDR3 length is 15 residues. Germline CDR1 MNHEY, CDR2 SVGAGI.

The genes are TRBV1 and TRBJ2-7; TRBD1, the table's D call, lacks a check against the DNA. TRBV1 counts as a pseudogene. The CDR3 sequence is 12 residues long. The CDR3 here is CTWTWIAYEQYF. CDR3 in DNA: TGCACCTGGACATGGATTGCCTACGAGCAGTACTTC.

The V and J genes are TRBV28 and TRBJ2-5, with TRBD1 matching over 10 bases. The CDR3 sequence is 16 residues long. Germline lookup yields CDR1 MDHEN and CDR2 SYDVKM. Unmatched junction bases numbered 11, after V lost 6 bases and J lost 4 bases. Here the CDR3 reads CASRRGTGASVETQYF. The CDR3 DNA is TGTGCCAGCAGACGCGGGACAGGGGCGTCCGTAGAGACCCAGTACTTC.

V and J are TRBV7-2 and TRBJ1-2, with unresolved D. Germline CDR1 SGHTA, CDR2 FQGNSA. Trimming removed 3 bases at V and 2 bases at J, with 19 bases between. CDR3 length equals 17 residues. This chain's CDR3 is CASSFTFRAGKNYGYTF. CDR3 bases: TGTGCCAGCAGCTTTACTTTTAGGGCGGGGAAAAACTATGGCTACACCTTC.

The V and J genes are TRBV19 and TRBJ2-5, with D perhaps TRBD2 (6 bases). Germline loops: CDR1 LNHDA, CDR2 SQIVND (reference sequence). The CDR3 covers 13 residues. With 4 bases removed from V and 4 bases from J, the gap between germline ends came to 10 bases. The CDR3 here is CASSTGGRETQYF. CDR3 sequence (DNA): TGTGCCAGTAGTACCGGAGGGCGAGAGACCCAGTACTTC. The full variable domain, in which reference TRBV19 and TRBJ2-5 provide the parts outside the CDR3, is DGGITQSPKYLFRKEGQNVTLSCEQNLNHDAMYWYRQDPGQGLRLIYYSQIVNDFQKGDIAEGYSVSREKKESFPLTVTSAQKNPTAFYLCASSTGGRETQYFGPGTRLLVL.

This chain connects TRBV7-9 to TRBJ2-3; perhaps TRBD2 as D (6 bases). CDR3 length: 16 residues. With 1 base removed from V and 2 bases from J, the gap between germline ends came to 13 bases. Germline-derived CDR1 and CDR2 are SEHNR and FQNEAQ (reference sequence). The CDR3 reads CASSLDRGTLTDTQYF. As DNA, the CDR3 is TGTGCCAGCAGCTTAGATCGGGGGACCCTCACAGATACGCAGTATTTT.

Only one count was recorded for this clone. The gene calls are TRBV6-5 and TRBJ2-1; 10 nucleotides match TRBD2. V lost 2 bases and J lost 6; bases outside the gene matches: 4. Germline assignment: CDR1 MNHEY and CDR2 SVGAGI. The CDR3 sequence is 15 residues long. The CDR3 reads CASSYRASGSNEQFF. CDR3 nucleotides: TGTGCCAGCAGTTACAGGGCTAGCGGGAGCAATGAGCAGTTCTTC.

The genes are TRBV11-2 and TRBJ1-2; D gene ambiguous. Trimming removed 0 bases at V and 4 bases at J, with 12 bases between. Germline lookup yields CDR1 SGHAT and CDR2 FQNNGV. The CDR3 runs to 15 residues. In DNA, the CDR3 is TGTGCCAGCAGCTTAGATCAGGCAGCCCTCTATGGCTACACCTTC. Its translation is CASSLDQAALYGYTF.

CDR3 amino acids: CASTPGRFNNEQFF. CDR3 nucleotides: TGTGCCAGCACCCCCGGGAGGTTTAACAATGAGCAGTTCTTC. V and J are TRBV6-6 and TRBJ2-1, with 7 bases fitting TRBD2. The CDR3 has 14 residues. In germline, CDR1 is MNHNY, CDR2 SVGAGI (reference sequence). The J segment lost 5 bases and the V segment lost 7 bases, leaving 8 bases of the junction unmatched.

The genes are TRBV10-3 and TRBJ2-2, with 7 bases that match TRBD1. In germline, CDR1 is ENHRY, CDR2 SYGVKD. This CDR3 has 16 residues. J was trimmed by 7 bases and V by 4 bases; bases with no gene match: 12. As DNA, the CDR3 is TGTGCCATCAGTGTAAGGTTGACAGGGAGCAGCGGGGAGCTGTTTTTT. Its translation is CAISVRLTGSSGELFF.

The chain joins TRBV20-1 to TRBJ1-2; TRBD1 matches 9 bases. Germline CDR1 is DFQATT and CDR2 is SNEGSKA (reference sequence). This CDR3 spans 15 amino acids. With V trimmed by 4 bases and J by 5 bases, 11 bases remained unmatched. DNA for the CDR3: TGCAGTGCTACTGACGGGACAGGGTTAATTTATGGCTACACCTTC. Amino acid sequence: CSATDGTGLIYGYTF.